Here is one TCR beta chain with its context. The antigen is unknown. This table comes from immunoSEQ multiplex PCR, and its TCRdb copy is limited to in-frame clones, with some not included. Among tens of thousands of clones listed, 70% to 90% were seen once. This specimen belongs to a study of OX40 agonist ivuxolimab in advanced cancers. About the study: Every 2 weeks, ivuxolimab was infused into the patients intravenously at between 0.01 and 10 mg/kg. A mean age of roughly 62 years, range about 20 to 85, was recorded, and 80% to 90% were male. Study conclusions and caveats: Low normalized T-cell clonal expansion was additionally recorded for some nonresponders.

Trimming took 1 base from V and 4 from J, leaving 12 bases between them. Germline CDR1 reads SGHRS; CDR2 reads YFSETQ. The CDR3 consists of 15 residues. This TCR was sampled from an adult with an advanced solid tumor such as melanoma, head and neck, liver or kidney cancer. V gene TRBV5-1 combines with J gene TRBJ2-1, with D uncertain. The material was CD4+ or CD8+ T cells sorted from blood, obtained in a trial of the OX40 agonist ivuxolimab. The CDR3 DNA is TGCGCCAGCAGCTTGACTCCAGGTACTTACAATGAGCAGTTCTTC. It translates to CASSLTPGTYNEQFF.